The clone carrying this T cell receptor (beta chain) has only a few counts. Its antigen is undetermined. This table comes from immunoSEQ multiplex PCR, and its TCRdb copy is limited to in-frame clones, with some not included. The sample consists of about 1.5 million clones, around 97% of them appearing once. V gave up 0 bases and J gave up 0 bases, with 0 bases separating them. Germline CDR1 reads MGHDK; CDR2 reads SYGVNS. The CDR3 spans 12 residues. The data are from a study of shared clonotypes between healthy human individuals. Study conclusions and caveats: Blood was the sole source, and tissue repertoires probably differ. In general, naive subsets displayed greater estimated richness than memory subsets did. Clonotypes shared by all four donors outscored non-shared clonotypes in generation probability.

The J gene is TRBJ2-7, the V gene TRBV25-1; D is ambiguous. The source is a man under 40 in good health. The sequenced sample consisted of naive CD4+ T cells sorted from blood. Subset noted: CD45RA+ positively selected. CDR3 residues: CASSEYSYEQYF. The CDR3 DNA reads TGTGCCAGCAGTGAATACTCCTACGAGCAGTACTTC.